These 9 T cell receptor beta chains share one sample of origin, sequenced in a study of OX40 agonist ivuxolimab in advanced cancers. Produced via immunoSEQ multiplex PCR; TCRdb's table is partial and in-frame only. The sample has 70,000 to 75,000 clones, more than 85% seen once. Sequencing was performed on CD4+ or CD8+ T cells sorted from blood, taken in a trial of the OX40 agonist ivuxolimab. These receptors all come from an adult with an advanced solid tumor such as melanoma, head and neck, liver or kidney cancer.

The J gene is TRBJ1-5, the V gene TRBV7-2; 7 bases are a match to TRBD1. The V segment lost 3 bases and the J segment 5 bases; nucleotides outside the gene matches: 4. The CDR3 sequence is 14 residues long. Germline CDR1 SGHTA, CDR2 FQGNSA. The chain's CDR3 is CASSFRDSYQPQHF. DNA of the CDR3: TGTGCCAGCAGCTTCCGGGACAGTTATCAGCCCCAGCATTTT. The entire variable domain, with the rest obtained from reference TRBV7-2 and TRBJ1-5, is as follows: GAGVSQSPSNKVTEKGKDVELRCDPISGHTALYWYRQSLGQGLEFLIYFQGNSAPDKSGLPSDRFSAERTGGSVSTLTIQRTQQEDSAVYLCASSFRDSYQPQHFGDGTRLSIL.

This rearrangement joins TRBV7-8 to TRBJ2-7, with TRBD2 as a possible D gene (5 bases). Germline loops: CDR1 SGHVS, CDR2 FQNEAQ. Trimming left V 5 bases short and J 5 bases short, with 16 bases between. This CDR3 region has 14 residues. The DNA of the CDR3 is TGTGCCAGCAGCCATAGCGCCCTCCGAGACGAGCAGTACTTC. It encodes CASSHSALRDEQYF.

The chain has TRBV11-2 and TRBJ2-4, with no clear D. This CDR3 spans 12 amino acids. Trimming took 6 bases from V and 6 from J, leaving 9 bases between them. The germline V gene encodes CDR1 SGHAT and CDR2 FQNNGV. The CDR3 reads CASSFGRNIQYF. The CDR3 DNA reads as TGTGCCAGCAGTTTTGGACGAAACATTCAGTACTTC.

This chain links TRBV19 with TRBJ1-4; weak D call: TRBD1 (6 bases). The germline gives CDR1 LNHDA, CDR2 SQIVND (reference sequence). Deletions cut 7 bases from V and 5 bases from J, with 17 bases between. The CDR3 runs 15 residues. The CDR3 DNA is TGTGCCAGTACTGAAGTGGGGCAGGGGAATGAAAAACTGTTTTTT. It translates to CASTEVGQGNEKLFF. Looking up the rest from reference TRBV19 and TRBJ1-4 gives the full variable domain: DGGITQSPKYLFRKEGQNVTLSCEQNLNHDAMYWYRQDPGQGLRLIYYSQIVNDFQKGDIAEGYSVSREKKESFPLTVTSAQKNPTAFYLCASTEVGQGNEKLFFGSGTQLSVL.

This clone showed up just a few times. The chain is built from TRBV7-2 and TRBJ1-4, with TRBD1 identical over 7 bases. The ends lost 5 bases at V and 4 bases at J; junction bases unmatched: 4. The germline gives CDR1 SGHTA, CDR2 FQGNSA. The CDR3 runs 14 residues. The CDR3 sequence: CASSRGTDNEKLFF. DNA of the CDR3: TGTGCCAGCAGCCGCGGGACAGATAATGAAAAACTGTTTTTT.

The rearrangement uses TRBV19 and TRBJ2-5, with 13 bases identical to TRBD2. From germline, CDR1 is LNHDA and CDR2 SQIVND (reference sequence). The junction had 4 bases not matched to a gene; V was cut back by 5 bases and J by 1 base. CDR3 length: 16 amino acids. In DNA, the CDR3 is TGTGCCAGTAGTTTACTAGCGGGAGGGATCCAAGAGACCCAGTACTTC. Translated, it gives CASSLLAGGIQETQYF.

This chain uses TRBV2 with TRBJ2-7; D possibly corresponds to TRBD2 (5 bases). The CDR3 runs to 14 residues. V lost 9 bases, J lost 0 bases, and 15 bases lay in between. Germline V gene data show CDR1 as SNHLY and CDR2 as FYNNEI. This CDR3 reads CASDLARSSYEQYF. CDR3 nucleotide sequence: TGTGCCAGTGATCTAGCCAGGAGCTCCTACGAGCAGTACTTC.

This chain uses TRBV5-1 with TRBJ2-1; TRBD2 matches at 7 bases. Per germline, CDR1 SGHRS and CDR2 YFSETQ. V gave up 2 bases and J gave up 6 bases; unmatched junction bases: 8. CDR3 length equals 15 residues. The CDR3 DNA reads TGCGCCAGCAGCTTAGCGGGACCAATGAGCAATGAGCAGTTCTTC. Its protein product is CASSLAGPMSNEQFF.

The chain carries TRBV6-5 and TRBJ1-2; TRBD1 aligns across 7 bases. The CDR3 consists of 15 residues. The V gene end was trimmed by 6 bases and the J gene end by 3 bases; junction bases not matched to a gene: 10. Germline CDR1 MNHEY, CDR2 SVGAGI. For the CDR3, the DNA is TGTGCCAGCAGAGAAAGACTCAGGGGGGACTATGGCTACACCTTC. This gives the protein CASRERLRGDYGYTF.